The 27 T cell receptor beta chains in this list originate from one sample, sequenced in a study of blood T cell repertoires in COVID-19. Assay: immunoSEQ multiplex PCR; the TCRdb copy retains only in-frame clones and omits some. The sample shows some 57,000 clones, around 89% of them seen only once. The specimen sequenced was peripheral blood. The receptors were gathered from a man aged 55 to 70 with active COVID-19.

The CDR3 bases are TGTGCCAGCACCCCACCTCGGACAGGACGCAATCAGCCCCAGCATTTT. Translation: CASTPPRTGRNQPQHF. This chain joins TRBV28 and TRBJ1-5; 7 nucleotides match TRBD1. J lost 2 bases, V lost 7 bases, and 11 bases had no gene match. This CDR3 is 16 amino acids long. Germline CDR1 reads MDHEN; CDR2 reads SYDVKM.

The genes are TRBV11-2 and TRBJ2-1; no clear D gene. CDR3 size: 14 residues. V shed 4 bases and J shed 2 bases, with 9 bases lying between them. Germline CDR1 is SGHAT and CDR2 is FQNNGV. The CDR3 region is CASSYLLPYNEQFF. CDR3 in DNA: TGTGCCAGCAGCTACCTACTCCCCTACAATGAGCAGTTCTTC.

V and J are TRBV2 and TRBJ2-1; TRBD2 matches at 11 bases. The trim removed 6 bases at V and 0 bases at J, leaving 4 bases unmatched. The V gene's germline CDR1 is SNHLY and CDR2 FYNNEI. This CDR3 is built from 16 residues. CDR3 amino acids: CASRASGRSSYNEQFF. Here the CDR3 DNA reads TGTGCCAGCAGGGCTAGCGGGAGGTCCTCCTACAATGAGCAGTTCTTC.

The CDR3 DNA is TGTGCCAGCAGTTACGGGGGGGCAGTTCCGACCTTC. As protein: CASSYGGAVPTF. The chain employs TRBV6-5 and TRBJ1-2; the D gene is possibly TRBD1 (6 bases). Germline CDR1 and CDR2: MNHEY and SVGAGI. This CDR3 comprises 12 residues. V was shortened by 2 bases and J by 14 bases, with 15 bases between the two germline ends.

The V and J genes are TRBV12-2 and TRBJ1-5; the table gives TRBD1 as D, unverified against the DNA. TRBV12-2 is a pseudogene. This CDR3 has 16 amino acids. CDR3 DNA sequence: TGTGCAAGTCGCTCGACAGGGGAGGAGGGCAATCAGCCCCAGCATTTT. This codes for CASRSTGEEGNQPQHF.

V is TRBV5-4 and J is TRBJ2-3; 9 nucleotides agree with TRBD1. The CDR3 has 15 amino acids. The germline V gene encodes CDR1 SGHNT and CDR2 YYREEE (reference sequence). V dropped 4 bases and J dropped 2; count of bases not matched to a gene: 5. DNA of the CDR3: TGTGCCAGCAGCGGACGGGACAGGGCCACAGATACGCAGTATTTT. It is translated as CASSGRDRATDTQYF.

The CDR3 bases are TGTGCCAGCTCACCACCGATGGGGGCTCAGGAGACCCAGTACTTC. As protein: CASSPPMGAQETQYF. The chain has TRBV18 and TRBJ2-5, with D tentatively TRBD1 (6 bases). This CDR3 is built from 15 residues. Germline assignment: CDR1 KGHSH and CDR2 LQKENI. Trimming cost V 0 bases and J 5 bases, with 13 bases left between them.

The CDR3: CASSVEAGAATNEKLFF. CDR3 sequence (DNA): TGTGCCAGCAGCGTAGAAGCGGGCGCTGCAACTAATGAAAAACTGTTTTTT. The chain couples TRBV9 to TRBJ1-4; D is undetermined. Deletions cut 0 bases from V and 0 bases from J, with 12 bases between. Germline V gene data show CDR1 as SGDLS and CDR2 as YYNGEE. This CDR3 has 17 residues.

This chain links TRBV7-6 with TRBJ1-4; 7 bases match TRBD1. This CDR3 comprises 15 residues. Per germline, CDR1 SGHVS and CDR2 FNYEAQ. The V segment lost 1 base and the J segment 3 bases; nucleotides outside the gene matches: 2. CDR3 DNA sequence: TGTGCCAGCAGCTTAGAGACAGGGTCTAATGAAAAACTGTTTTTT. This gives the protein CASSLETGSNEKLFF.

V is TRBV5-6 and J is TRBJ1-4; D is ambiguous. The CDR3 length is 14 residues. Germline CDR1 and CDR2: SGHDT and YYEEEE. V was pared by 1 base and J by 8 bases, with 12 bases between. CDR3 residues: CASSLRQPAEKLFF. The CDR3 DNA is TGTGCCAGCAGCTTGCGACAACCCGCCGAAAAACTGTTTTTT.

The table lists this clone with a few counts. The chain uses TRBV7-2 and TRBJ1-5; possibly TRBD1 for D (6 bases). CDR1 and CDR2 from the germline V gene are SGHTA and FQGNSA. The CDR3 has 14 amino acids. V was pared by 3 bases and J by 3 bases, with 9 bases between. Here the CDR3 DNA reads TGTGCCAGCAGCTTTACAGGGTCCAATCAGCCCCAGCATTTT. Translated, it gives CASSFTGSNQPQHF.

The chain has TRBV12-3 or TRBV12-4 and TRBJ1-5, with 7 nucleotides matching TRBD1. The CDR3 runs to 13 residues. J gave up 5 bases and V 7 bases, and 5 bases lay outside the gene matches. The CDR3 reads CASTLTGYQPQHF. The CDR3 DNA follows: TGTGCCAGCACCTTGACAGGGTATCAGCCCCAGCATTTT.

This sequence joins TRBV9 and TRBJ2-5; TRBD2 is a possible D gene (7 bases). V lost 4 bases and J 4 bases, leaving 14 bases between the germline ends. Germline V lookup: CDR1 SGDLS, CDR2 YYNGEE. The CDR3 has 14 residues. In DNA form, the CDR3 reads TGTGCCAGCAGCTCGGGGGGCACGGGAGAGACCCAGTACTTC. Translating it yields CASSSGGTGETQYF.

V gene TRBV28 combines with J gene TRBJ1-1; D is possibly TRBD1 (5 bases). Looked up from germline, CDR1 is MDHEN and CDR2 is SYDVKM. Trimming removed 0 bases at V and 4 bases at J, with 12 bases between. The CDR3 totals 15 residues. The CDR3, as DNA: TGTGCCAGCAGTTTATGGGGGGAGGTAGGCACTGAAGCTTTCTTT. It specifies CASSLWGEVGTEAFF.

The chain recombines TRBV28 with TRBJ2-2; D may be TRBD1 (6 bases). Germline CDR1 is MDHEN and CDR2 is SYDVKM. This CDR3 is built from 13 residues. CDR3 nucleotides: TGTCAGACCCTGGACAGCAACACCGGGGAGCTGTTTTTT. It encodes CQTLDSNTGELFF.

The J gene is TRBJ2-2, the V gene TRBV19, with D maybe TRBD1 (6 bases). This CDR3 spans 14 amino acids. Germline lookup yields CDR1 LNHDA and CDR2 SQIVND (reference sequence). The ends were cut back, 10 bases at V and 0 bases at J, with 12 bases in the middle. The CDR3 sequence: CATHRDTNTGELFF. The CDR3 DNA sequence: TGTGCCACCCACCGGGACACGAACACCGGGGAGCTGTTTTTT.

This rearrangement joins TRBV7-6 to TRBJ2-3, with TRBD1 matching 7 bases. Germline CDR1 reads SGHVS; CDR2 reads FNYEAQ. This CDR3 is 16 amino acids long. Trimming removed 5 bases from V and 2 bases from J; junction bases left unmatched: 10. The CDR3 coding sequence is TGTGCCAGCAGCCACCACAGGGGCAGCGCCACAGATACGCAGTATTTT. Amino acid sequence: CASSHHRGSATDTQYF.

The CDR3 DNA reads as TGTGCCAGCAGTTCTCGGGACACCGGGGAGCTGTTTTTT. It yields the protein CASSSRDTGELFF. The chain has TRBV28 and TRBJ2-2; D call uncertain. CDR3 length: 13 amino acids. With 4 bases removed from V and 3 bases from J, the gap between germline ends came to 6 bases. Germline loops: CDR1 MDHEN, CDR2 SYDVKM.

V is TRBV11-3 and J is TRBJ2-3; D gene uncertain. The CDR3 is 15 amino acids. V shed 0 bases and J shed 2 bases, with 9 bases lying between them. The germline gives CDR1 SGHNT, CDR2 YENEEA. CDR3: CASSLDAHPTDTQYF. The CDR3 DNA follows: TGTGCCAGCAGCTTAGATGCGCACCCCACAGATACGCAGTATTTT.

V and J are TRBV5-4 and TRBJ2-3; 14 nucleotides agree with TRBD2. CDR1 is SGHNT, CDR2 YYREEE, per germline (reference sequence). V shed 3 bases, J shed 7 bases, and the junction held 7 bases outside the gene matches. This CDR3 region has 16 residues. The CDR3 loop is CASSSRLAGGGNTQYF. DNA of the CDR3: TGTGCCAGCAGCTCCCGACTAGCGGGGGGGGGAAATACGCAGTATTTT.

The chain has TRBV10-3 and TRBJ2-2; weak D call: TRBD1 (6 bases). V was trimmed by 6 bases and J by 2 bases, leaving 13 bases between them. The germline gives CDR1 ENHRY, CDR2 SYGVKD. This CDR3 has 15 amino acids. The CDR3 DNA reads TGTGCCATCAGCCATAGGACAGCCAACACCGGGGAGCTGTTTTTT. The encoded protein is CAISHRTANTGELFF.

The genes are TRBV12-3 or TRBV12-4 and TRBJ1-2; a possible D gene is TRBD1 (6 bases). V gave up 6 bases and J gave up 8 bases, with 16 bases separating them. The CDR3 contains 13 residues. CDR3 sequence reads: CASSLRDNWGYTF. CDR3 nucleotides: TGTGCCAGCAGCCTCCGGGACAATTGGGGCTACACCTTC.

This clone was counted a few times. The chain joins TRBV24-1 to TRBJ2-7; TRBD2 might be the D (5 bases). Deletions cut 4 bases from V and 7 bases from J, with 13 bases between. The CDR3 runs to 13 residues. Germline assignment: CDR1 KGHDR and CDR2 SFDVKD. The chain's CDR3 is CATSDPTGWEQYF. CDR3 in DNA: TGTGCCACCAGTGACCCCACGGGGTGGGAGCAGTACTTC.

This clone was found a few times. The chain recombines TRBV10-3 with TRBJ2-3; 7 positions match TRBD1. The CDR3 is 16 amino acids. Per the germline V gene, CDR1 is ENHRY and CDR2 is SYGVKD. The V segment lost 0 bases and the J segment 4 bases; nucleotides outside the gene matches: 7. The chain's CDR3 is CAISESKGAGADTQYF. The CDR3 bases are TGTGCCATCAGTGAGTCCAAGGGGGCTGGGGCAGATACGCAGTATTTT.

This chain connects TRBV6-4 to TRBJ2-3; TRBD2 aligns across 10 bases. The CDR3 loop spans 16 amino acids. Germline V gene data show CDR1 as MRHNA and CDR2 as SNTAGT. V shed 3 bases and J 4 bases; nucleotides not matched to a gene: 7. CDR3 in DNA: TGTGCCAGCAGTGATACGCTAGCGGGAGATGCAGATACGCAGTATTTT. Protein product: CASSDTLAGDADTQYF.

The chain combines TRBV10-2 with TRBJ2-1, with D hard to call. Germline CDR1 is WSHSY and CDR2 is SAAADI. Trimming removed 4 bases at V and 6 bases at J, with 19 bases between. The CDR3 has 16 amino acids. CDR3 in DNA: TGCGCCAGCAGTGGTATCCGGTCCCCTAGAACCAATGAGCAGTTCTTC. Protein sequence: CASSGIRSPRTNEQFF.

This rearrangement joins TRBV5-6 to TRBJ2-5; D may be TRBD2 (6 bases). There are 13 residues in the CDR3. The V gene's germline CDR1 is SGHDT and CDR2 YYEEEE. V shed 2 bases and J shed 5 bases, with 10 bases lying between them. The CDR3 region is CASSFVAGETQYF. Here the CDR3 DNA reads TGTGCCAGCAGCTTCGTCGCGGGGGAGACCCAGTACTTC.